This T cell receptor beta chain comes out of a study of CXCR3-negative and CXCR3-positive naive CD8 T cells. Regarding this clonotype: The antigen remains unidentified.

The TRB libraries of cDNA were built by UMI-labeled 5' RACE. From the 5' RACE reads, TCRdb lists one entry per CDR3 protein and no DNA. This listing includes 6,000 to 8,500 distinct CDR3 sequences. Sorting yielded triplicates of 300,000 to 350,000 cells for each CD8+ T cell subset. Naive CD8+ T cells carried a CD45RO-CCR7+CD27+CD95- phenotype. Study-wide results and caveats: Whereas both naive subsets had comparably high diversity, memory CD8+ cells had much lower diversity.

This TCR derives from a human donor in good health. Some clones in this sample may be carry-over from other donors' samples. Source material: naive CXCR3- CD8+ T cells from blood. Subset: CD45RO-CCR7+CD27+CD95- naive CD8+ T cells lacking CXCR3 (TNR3-).

This CDR3 reads CASSLPPTGRIYGYTF. V is TRBV7-2 and J is TRBJ1-2; there is no DNA to check the TCRdb D call of TRBD1. Germline CDR1 SGHTA, CDR2 FQGNSA. The CDR3 is 16 residues long.